The 24 T cell receptor beta chains below come from one sample, sequenced in a study of cytomegalovirus exposure and HLA in healthy donors. Researchers ran the PCR with 60 Vbeta and 13 Jbeta primers. Here immunoSEQ multiplex PCR was the method, and the copy in TCRdb shows in-frame clones only, minus some. The sample has about 94,000 clones, roughly 80% seen once; the top ten hold roughly 1.3%. Source material: PBMCs. The receptors were gathered from a male donor in good health and CMV-seronegative.

The chain is built from TRBV7-2 and TRBJ2-3, with 13 bases fitting TRBD2. The V and J ends lost 1 base and 1 base, in that order; junction bases with no gene match: 5. This CDR3 contains 18 residues. Germline lookup yields CDR1 SGHTA and CDR2 FQGNSA. For the CDR3, the DNA is TGTGCCAGCAGCTTAGGGGGAACTAGCGGGAGGGGCACAGATACGCAGTATTTT. Its translation is CASSLGGTSGRGTDTQYF.

DNA of the CDR3: TGTGCCTGGATGGCGGGGGGCCGCCGGGAGACCCAGTACTTC. Protein sequence: CAWMAGGRRETQYF. This chain joins TRBV30 and TRBJ2-5; the match to TRBD2 covers 8 bases. The germline V gene encodes CDR1 GTSNPN and CDR2 SVGIG (reference sequence). This CDR3 contains 14 residues. The V segment lost 4 bases and the J segment 5 bases; nucleotides outside the gene matches: 9.

This chain joins TRBV27 and TRBJ1-4, with D tentatively TRBD1 (5 bases). The CDR3 length is 14 residues. V lost 5 bases, J lost 6 bases, and 13 bases lay in between. The germline CDR1 and CDR2 sequences are MNHEY and SMNVEV (reference sequence). CDR3 amino acids: CASSPLGGDEKLFF. CDR3 sequence (DNA): TGTGCCAGCAGTCCCCTGGGGGGAGATGAAAAACTGTTTTTT. Complete variable domain (other parts from reference TRBV27 and TRBJ1-4): EAQVTQNPRYLITVTGKKLTVTCSQNMNHEYMSWYRQDPGLGLRQIYYSMNVEVTDKGDVPEGYKVSRKEKRNFPLILESPSPNQTSLYFCASSPLGGDEKLFFGSGTQLSVL.

The V gene is TRBV27, the J gene TRBJ1-6; TRBD1 aligns across 8 bases. The germline V gene encodes CDR1 MNHEY and CDR2 SMNVEV (reference sequence). The J segment lost 7 bases and the V segment lost 3 bases, leaving 2 bases of the junction unmatched. The CDR3 length is 14 residues. The CDR3 reads CASSLGQVNSPLHF. The CDR3 nucleotides are TGTGCCAGCAGTTTGGGACAGGTGAATTCACCCCTCCACTTT.

The V and J genes are TRBV5-4 and TRBJ2-7; TRBD2 matches 14 bases. The V and J ends lost 2 bases and 5 bases, in that order; junction bases with no gene match: 6. The germline V gene has CDR1 SGHNT and CDR2 YYREEE (reference sequence). The CDR3 sequence is 16 residues long. CDR3 protein: CASSFPGLAGVNEQYF. Here the CDR3 DNA reads TGTGCCAGCAGCTTCCCGGGACTAGCGGGAGTTAACGAGCAGTACTTC.

The chain couples TRBV10-2 to TRBJ1-1; D remains ambiguous. CDR1 is WSHSY and CDR2 is SAAADI in the germline V gene. The CDR3 spans 16 residues. V was trimmed by 0 bases and J by 1 base, leaving 12 bases between them. The CDR3 is CASSESRGLKNTEAFF. For the CDR3, the DNA is TGCGCCAGCAGTGAGTCGAGAGGGTTAAAGAACACTGAAGCTTTCTTT.

The genes are TRBV11-2 and TRBJ2-3, with 7 positions matching TRBD1. Germline V CDR1 and CDR2: SGHAT, FQNNGV. The CDR3 extends over 13 amino acids. J lost 9 bases, V lost 4 bases, and 7 bases had no gene match. CDR3 region: CASSSGTVITQYF. Written as DNA, the CDR3 is TGTGCCAGCAGCTCCGGGACAGTCATAACGCAGTATTTT.

This clone occurred once. The rearrangement links TRBV7-2 to TRBJ2-6; no definite D call. Deletions cut 7 bases from V and 0 bases from J, with 10 bases between. The germline gives CDR1 SGHTA, CDR2 FQGNSA. The CDR3 is made up of 15 amino acids. The CDR3 loop is CASNSQISGANVLTF. The CDR3, as DNA: TGTGCCAGCAACTCACAGATCTCTGGGGCCAACGTCCTGACTTTC.

This clone appeared a few times. The chain carries TRBV9 and TRBJ1-5; no firm D call. The germline gives CDR1 SGDLS, CDR2 YYNGEE. V lost 1 base and J lost 4, with 12 bases in between. The CDR3 is 15 residues long. The CDR3 region is CASSVSGAGNQPQHF. CDR3 coding DNA: TGTGCCAGCAGCGTATCAGGCGCCGGTAATCAGCCCCAGCATTTT. The variable domain in full, completed from reference TRBV9 and TRBJ1-5, reads DSGVTQTPKHLITATGQRVTLRCSPRSGDLSVYWYQQSLDQGLQFLIQYYNGEERAKGNILERFSAQQFPDLHSELNLSSLELGDSALYFCASSVSGAGNQPQHFGDGTRLSIL.

This clone occurred a few times. The V call is TRBV7-2, the J call TRBJ2-7; TRBD2 is a possible D gene (5 bases). The V end was cut by 3 bases, the J end by 3 bases, with 9 bases between. The CDR3 sequence is 13 residues long. Per the germline V gene, CDR1 is SGHTA and CDR2 is FQGNSA. The CDR3 DNA follows: TGTGCCAGCAGCTTGAAGCGGAGCTACGAGCAGTACTTC. Translation gives CASSLKRSYEQYF.

The chain couples TRBV5-1 to TRBJ1-6, with D possibly matching TRBD1 (5 bases). V dropped 0 bases and J dropped 10 bases, with 14 bases sitting between them. This CDR3 spans 15 amino acids. Germline values: CDR1 SGHRS, CDR2 YFSETQ. DNA of the CDR3: TGCGCCAGCAGCTTGGCCGCAGGGTTAAGGTCACCCCTCCACTTT. It specifies CASSLAAGLRSPLHF.

This clone was seen a handful of times. This chain links TRBV10-3 with TRBJ1-2; D is uncertain. CDR3 length: 11 residues. With 11 bases removed from V and 5 bases from J, the gap between germline ends came to 12 bases. Germline values: CDR1 ENHRY, CDR2 SYGVKD. The CDR3 DNA reads TGTGCCGCGGCGGGGAGTTATGGCTACACCTTC. Protein sequence: CAAAGSYGYTF.

This chain uses TRBV7-8 with TRBJ2-3; 11 bases are shared with TRBD2. There are 18 residues in the CDR3. Trimming cost V 4 bases and J 2 bases; bases outside gene matches: 11. Germline CDR1 is SGHVS and CDR2 is FQNEAQ. Here the CDR3 reads CASSSPTGTSGDTDTQYF. In DNA form, the CDR3 reads TGTGCCAGCAGCTCCCCTACCGGGACTAGCGGAGACACAGATACGCAGTATTTT.

Remarks on this clone: The junction shows a germline mismatch at one end, possibly a read error. This specimen includes other DNA sequences encoding the same CDR3. The CDR3 nucleotides are TGCGCCAGCAGCCAAGGGGAGACTTCACCCCTCCACTTC. Its protein product is CASSQGETSPLHF. The V and J genes are TRBV4-3 and TRBJ1-6; unclear D gene. The CDR3 loop spans 13 amino acids. Germline values: CDR1 LGHNA, CDR2 YSLEER.

The chain couples TRBV5-4 to TRBJ2-7, with TRBD2 matching over 11 bases. The junction had 8 bases not matched to a gene; V was cut back by 4 bases and J by 5 bases. CDR1 SGHNT and CDR2 YYREEE come from the germline V gene (reference sequence). This CDR3 is built from 15 residues. For the CDR3, the DNA is TGTGCCAGCAGCCCACCTAGCGGGAGGACGGACGAGCAGTACTTC. Protein sequence: CASSPPSGRTDEQYF. Full variable domain (outside the CDR3, taken from reference TRBV5-4 and TRBJ2-7): ETGVTQSPTHLIKTRGQQVTLRCSSQSGHNTVSWYQQALGQGPQFIFQYYREEENGRGNFPPRFSGLQFPNYSSELNVNALELDDSALYLCASSPPSGRTDEQYFGPGTRLTVT.

This chain links TRBV6-5 with TRBJ1-1; 10 positions agree with TRBD1. V lost 11 bases to trimming and J lost 9 bases; unmatched junction nucleotides: 9. The germline V gene encodes CDR1 MNHEY and CDR2 SVGAGI. This CDR3 contains 12 residues. DNA of the CDR3: TGTGCCGCCGGGACAGGGGAGAATCAAGCTTTCTTT. This encodes CAAGTGENQAFF.

This sequence joins TRBV28 and TRBJ2-3; the D is unclear. CDR3 length: 13 amino acids. Trimming left V 6 bases short and J 6 bases short, with 13 bases between. In germline, CDR1 is MDHEN, CDR2 SYDVKM. This CDR3 reads CASSPPRLDTQYF. The CDR3, as DNA: TGTGCCAGCAGCCCCCCGCGGCTTGATACGCAGTATTTT.

V and J are TRBV12-5 and TRBJ2-3; 8 nucleotides line up with TRBD2. CDR3 size: 15 residues. Germline values: CDR1 LGHNT, CDR2 FRNRAP. J gave up 2 bases and V 6 bases, and 7 bases lay outside the gene matches. This chain's CDR3 is CASGLRGGYTDTQYF. In DNA form, the CDR3 reads TGTGCTAGTGGCCTACGGGGGGGATACACAGATACGCAGTATTTT.

This clone was recorded a few times. The J gene is TRBJ1-1, the V gene TRBV7-6; D is unclear. Germline V gene lookup returns CDR1 SGHVS and CDR2 FNYEAQ. The V end lost 4 bases, the J end lost 1 base, and 13 bases lay between the germline ends. The CDR3 loop spans 15 amino acids. The CDR3 loop is CASSSDRGGNTEAFF. The DNA of the CDR3 is TGTGCCAGCAGCTCCGATCGGGGAGGGAACACTGAAGCTTTCTTT.

The chain links TRBV5-1 to TRBJ2-1; a weak D match, TRBD2 (5 bases). With 2 bases removed from V and 5 bases from J, the gap between germline ends came to 11 bases. The CDR3 contains 14 residues. In germline, CDR1 is SGHRS, CDR2 YFSETQ. CDR3 in amino acids: CASSFGIDNNEQFF. CDR3 in DNA: TGCGCCAGCAGCTTCGGGATCGACAACAATGAGCAGTTCTTC.

This sequence joins TRBV19 and TRBJ1-5; a weak D match, TRBD1 (6 bases). The CDR3 loop spans 19 amino acids. The germline gives CDR1 LNHDA, CDR2 SQIVND (reference sequence). Between the trimmed V and J ends, which lost 0 bases and 2 bases, there was a span of 20 bases. CDR3 sequence: CASSIDEGQLLYGNQPQHF. CDR3 nucleotides: TGTGCCAGTAGTATAGATGAGGGACAACTACTATACGGCAATCAGCCCCAGCATTTT. The variable domain in full, with the rest retrieved from reference TRBV19 and TRBJ1-5, is DGGITQSPKYLFRKEGQNVTLSCEQNLNHDAMYWYRQDPGQGLRLIYYSQIVNDFQKGDIAEGYSVSREKKESFPLTVTSAQKNPTAFYLCASSIDEGQLLYGNQPQHFGDGTRLSIL.

The rearrangement joins TRBV7-2 to TRBJ2-3, with D maybe TRBD1 (5 bases). Germline-derived CDR1 and CDR2 are SGHTA and FQGNSA. V gave up 4 bases and J gave up 5 bases, with 19 bases separating them. This CDR3 has 16 residues. The CDR3 nucleotides are TGTGCCAGCAGCTCCTTGTGGGCCAGGGTTCGAGATACGCAGTATTTT. Translated, it gives CASSSLWARVRDTQYF.

The chain recombines TRBV18 with TRBJ2-1; D possibly corresponds to TRBD1 (5 bases). The V end was cut by 3 bases, the J end by 7 bases, with 22 bases between. Per the germline V gene, CDR1 is KGHSH and CDR2 is LQKENI. CDR3 length: 17 amino acids. Here the CDR3 DNA reads TGTGCCAGCTCACCCCAGACATCTCAGGGTGGAAGAAATGAGCAGTTCTTC. This translates into CASSPQTSQGGRNEQFF.

This rearrangement joins TRBV7-2 to TRBJ1-5; the D gene is possibly TRBD1 (5 bases). Trimming left V 1 base short and J 3 bases short, with 16 bases between. The CDR3 has 17 amino acids. Germline CDR1 and CDR2: SGHTA and FQGNSA. The CDR3 DNA is TGTGCCAGCAGCTTAGGGGTCGGAAGGGGTAACAATCAGCCCCAGCATTTT. It translates to CASSLGVGRGNNQPQHF.